In this sample, the clone carrying this T cell receptor (beta chain) turned up many times. Its matching antigen is unknown. Germline CDR1 SGHDN, CDR2 FVKESK. V dropped 2 bases and J dropped 0; count of bases not matched to a gene: 7. The CDR3 runs to 18 residues. The authors made cDNA by 5'RACE with 10-nucleotide random UMIs. TCRdb reprocessed the 5' RACE reads with MiXCR, giving one entry per CDR3 protein. The profile shows some 60,000 distinct CDR3 sequences, roughly 9.8% of them singletons. The data belong to a study of neurological immune-mediated disorders. General study points: The highest TCR clonal expansion occurred in HTLV-1-associated myelopathy; multiple sclerosis fell below healthy controls.

Regarding time point: longitudinal time-point 2. From 2 million PBMCs stored at -80 C, the unsorted libraries were generated. This receptor was taken from a man aged 25-40 years in good health. Sequencing was carried out using PBMCs. The V and J genes are TRBV14 and TRBJ2-1; TRBD2 matches at 10 bases. The CDR3: CASSQRRTSGGSYNEQFF. In nucleotides, the CDR3 is TGTGCCAGCAGCCAACGGCGGACTAGCGGAGGCTCCTACAATGAGCAGTTCTTC.